The 3 T cell receptor beta chains below come from one sample, sequenced in a study of cytomegalovirus exposure and HLA in healthy donors. The PCR made use of 60 Vbeta and 13 Jbeta primers. Generated by immunoSEQ multiplex PCR, the TCRdb table keeps only in-frame clones and is missing some. Found here are about 120,000 clones, approximately 80% of them singletons; the top ten hold 1.5%. Sequenced: PBMCs. The receptors were gathered from a young woman in good health and CMV-seronegative.

The chain is built from TRBV10-3 and TRBJ1-2, with D tentatively TRBD1 (5 bases). The germline V gene encodes CDR1 ENHRY and CDR2 SYGVKD. V was cut by 3 bases and J by 6 bases, with 23 bases left in between. This CDR3 has 17 amino acids. The CDR3 spells CAISDQGRQLGGDGYTF. CDR3 DNA sequence: TGTGCCATCAGTGACCAAGGCCGACAGTTAGGAGGGGATGGCTACACCTTC.

Only one count was recorded for this clone. This chain uses TRBV19 with TRBJ2-7, with 8 bases that match TRBD1. The V gene's germline CDR1 is LNHDA and CDR2 SQIVND (reference sequence). The CDR3 sequence is 14 residues long. The J segment lost 7 bases and the V segment lost 6 bases, leaving 11 bases of the junction unmatched. The CDR3 nucleotides are TGTGCCAGTAGCCCCCAGGGGGCCGGTGAAGAGCAGTACTTC. This sequence encodes CASSPQGAGEEQYF.

Of note for this clone: Other DNA sequences from this sample encode an identical CDR3 as well. The chain combines TRBV5-4 with TRBJ2-7; 8 bases match TRBD2. J lost 2 bases, V lost 4 bases, and 2 bases had no gene match. Germline V lookup: CDR1 SGHNT, CDR2 YYREEE (reference sequence). The CDR3 is 13 amino acids. The CDR3 DNA reads TGTGCCAGCAGCCCGGGACTAGCCTACGAGCAGTACTTC. It specifies CASSPGLAYEQYF.